This entry concerns a single T cell receptor (beta chain). Its matching antigen is unknown. These data belong to a study of a mutant IDH1 vaccine in newly diagnosed glioma. Overall study results and limits: Apparently, pseudoprogression bore no relation to changes among the top peripheral T cell clonotypes.

Between the trimmed V and J ends, which lost 0 bases and 10 bases, there was a span of 12 bases. This CDR3 spans 13 amino acids. Germline lookup yields CDR1 ENHRY and CDR2 SYGVKD. Time point meaning: week 5, during vaccination. Every vaccine dose comprised 300 ug of mutant IDH1 20-mer peptide plus topical imiquimod. Profiling relied on immunoSEQ multiplex PCR, and the TCRdb table lists in-frame clones only, not all of them. This table has around 49,000 clones, around 80% appearing once. This chain uses TRBV10-3 with TRBJ1-1; D is perhaps TRBD1 (5 bases). The source material was PBMCs, sampled from a glioma patient whose treatment included an IDH1 peptide vaccine. The source of this sequence is a man aged 50-60 years with glioma. The CDR3 DNA sequence: TGTGCCATCAGTGAGTCGATGGGGGGAGGAGCTTTCTTT. The encoded protein is CAISESMGGGAFF.